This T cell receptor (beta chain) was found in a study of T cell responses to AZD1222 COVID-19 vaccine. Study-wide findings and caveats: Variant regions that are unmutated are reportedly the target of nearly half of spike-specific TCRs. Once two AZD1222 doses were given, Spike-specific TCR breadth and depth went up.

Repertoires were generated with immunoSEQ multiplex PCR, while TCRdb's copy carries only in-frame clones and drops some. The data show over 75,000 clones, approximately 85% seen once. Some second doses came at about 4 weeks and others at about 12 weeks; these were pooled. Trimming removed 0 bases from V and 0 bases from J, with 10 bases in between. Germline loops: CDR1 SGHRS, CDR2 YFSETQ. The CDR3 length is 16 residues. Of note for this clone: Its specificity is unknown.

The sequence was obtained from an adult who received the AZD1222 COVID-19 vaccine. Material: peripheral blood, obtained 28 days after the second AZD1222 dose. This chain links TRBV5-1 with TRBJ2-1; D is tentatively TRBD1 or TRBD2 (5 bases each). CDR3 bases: TGCGCCAGCAGCTTGGGAGGGGTCAGCTCCTACAATGAGCAGTTCTTC. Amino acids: CASSLGGVSSYNEQFF.